This T cell receptor beta chain was sequenced in a study of post-analysis software for immune sequencing data. Whole-study results and caveats: About five TRBV segments appeared more often in patients than in controls, and TRBV5-6, TRBV5-1 and TRBV20-1 were among these. Batch-mates among the samples co-clustered strongly by F measure.

With regard to this clonotype: Its specificity is unknown.

J gave up 0 bases and V 6 bases, and 7 bases lay outside the gene matches. CDR1 and CDR2 (germline): MNHEY, SVGAGI. CDR3 length: 15 amino acids. TCR beta cDNA libraries included unique molecular identifiers. TCRdb reprocessed the PCR reads via MiXCR and lists one record per CDR3 protein. The repertoire holds about 500,000 distinct CDR3 sequences, with 40% to 55% as singletons. What was sequenced was blood. The TCR sequence derives from a girl under 18 with multiple sclerosis. The chain couples TRBV6-5 to TRBJ2-7, with 8 bases fitting TRBD2. This CDR3 reads CASSPVAGNSYEQYF. CDR3 sequence (DNA): TGTGCCAGCAGCCCCGTAGCGGGAAACTCCTACGAGCAGTACTTC.